Given below is one T cell receptor (beta chain) in context. The data derive from a study of PD-1 blockade in classical Hodgkin lymphoma. CDR3 length: 14 residues. Germline CDR1 is SEHNR and CDR2 is FQNEAQ (reference sequence). Trimming shortened V by 5 bases and J by 2 bases, and 11 bases separated the two germline ends. The assay was immunoSEQ multiplex PCR, and TCRdb's table has in-frame clones only and misses some. The sample lists 120,000 to 150,000 clones, about four fifths occurring once. Relapse was seen in all patients after autologous stem cell transplantation, and brentuximab vedotin exposure was variable.

This material consisted of peripheral blood mononuclear cells (PBMCs), taken before the second cycle of nivolumab. This sequence joins TRBV7-9 and TRBJ2-3, with D perhaps TRBD2 (5 bases). This clonotype was sampled from a human donor with classical Hodgkin lymphoma. The CDR3: CASSRPGSTDTQYF. The CDR3 coding sequence is TGTGCCAGCAGCCGACCGGGATCCACAGATACGCAGTATTTT.